The rows below give T cell receptor beta chains drawn from one sample of a study of OX40 agonist ivuxolimab in advanced cancers. Data came from immunoSEQ multiplex PCR; TCRdb stores just in-frame clones and leaves some out. The table includes under 6,000 clones, around 70% detected once. The input for sequencing was CD4+ or CD8+ T cells sorted from blood, taken in a trial of the OX40 agonist ivuxolimab. All receptors derive from an adult with an advanced solid tumor such as melanoma, head and neck, liver or kidney cancer. Both conserved end residues are part of each CDR3. The order of the fields is D gene, V gene, clone size, J gene, CDR3 DNA, CDR3 protein. The D gene is left open where the match is weak. The size entry is marked missing in some rows and otherwise reads once, few, many or a size class.

d_gene: -; v_gene: TRBV9; abundance: -; j_gene: TRBJ2-7; CDR3nt: TGTGCCAGCAGCGCAGGGGGGACTTCCTCCTACGAGCAGTACTTC; CDR3aa: CASSAGGTSSYEQYF
d_gene: TRBD1; v_gene: TRBV5-6; abundance: -; j_gene: TRBJ2-7; CDR3nt: TGTGCCAGCAGCCGAGACAGGGGGGCCTACGAGCAGTACTTC; CDR3aa: CASSRDRGAYEQYF
d_gene: -; v_gene: TRBV9; abundance: -; j_gene: TRBJ1-2; CDR3nt: TGTGCCAGCAGCGGCCCCAGGCCAGCGATTAACTATGGCTACACCTTC; CDR3aa: CASSGPRPAINYGYTF
d_gene: -; v_gene: TRBV5-2; abundance: -; j_gene: TRBJ1-1; CDR3nt: TGTGCCAGCAGCTTAGGAGGAGTGAACACTGAAGCTTTCTTT; CDR3aa: CASSLGGVNTEAFF
d_gene: -; v_gene: TRBV7-3; abundance: few; j_gene: TRBJ2-7; CDR3nt: TGTGCCAGCGGAAACCGGGACTGGGGTTGGTACGAGCAGTACTTC; CDR3aa: CASGNRDWGWYEQYF
d_gene: -; v_gene: TRBV4-1; abundance: -; j_gene: TRBJ2-2; CDR3nt: TGCGCCAGCAGCCAACCGGGGCCAGGCGGCGCCGGGGAGCTGTTTTTT; CDR3aa: CASSQPGPGGAGELFF
d_gene: TRBD2; v_gene: TRBV15; abundance: -; j_gene: TRBJ2-5; CDR3nt: TGTGCCACCAGCGGCCGACTAGCGGGGGGTGAGACCCAGTACTTC; CDR3aa: CATSGRLAGGETQYF
d_gene: -; v_gene: TRBV7-3; abundance: once; j_gene: TRBJ2-1; CDR3nt: TGTGCCAGCAGCTTAACGACGGGTAGCTCCTACAATGAGCAGTTCTTC; CDR3aa: CASSLTTGSSYNEQFF
d_gene: TRBD1; v_gene: TRBV10-3; abundance: -; j_gene: TRBJ2-5; CDR3nt: TGTGCCATCAGTCCAGGGGACAGCCAAGAGACCCAGTACTTC; CDR3aa: CAISPGDSQETQYF
d_gene: TRBD1; v_gene: TRBV7-2; abundance: -; j_gene: TRBJ2-1; CDR3nt: TGTGCCAGCAGGCTGGGACAGGCCAACAATGAGCAGTTCTTC; CDR3aa: CASRLGQANNEQFF
d_gene: -; v_gene: TRBV7-2; abundance: once; j_gene: TRBJ1-1; CDR3nt: TGTGCCAGCAGCGCAAACAGGGCGCTGAACACTGAAGCTTTCTTT; CDR3aa: CASSANRALNTEAFF
d_gene: TRBD1; v_gene: TRBV5-4; abundance: few; j_gene: TRBJ1-1; CDR3nt: TGCGCCAGCAGCCACGCTATGGACAGGGCCGCTGAAGCTTTCTTT; CDR3aa: CASSHAMDRAAEAFF
d_gene: -; v_gene: TRBV5-1; abundance: -; j_gene: TRBJ2-7; CDR3nt: TGCGCCAGCAGCTTGGGGACAGCGAGATACGAGCAGTACTTC; CDR3aa: CASSLGTARYEQYF
d_gene: -; v_gene: TRBV27; abundance: -; j_gene: TRBJ1-1; CDR3nt: TGTGCCAGCAGTTTATCTCCCTTTGGGGCTGAAGCTTTCTTT; CDR3aa: CASSLSPFGAEAFF
d_gene: -; v_gene: TRBV11-2; abundance: -; j_gene: TRBJ1-4; CDR3nt: TGTGCCAGCAGCCCCGGGGACGGAGGAAATGAAAAACTGTTTTTT; CDR3aa: CASSPGDGGNEKLFF
d_gene: -; v_gene: TRBV15; abundance: once; j_gene: TRBJ1-1; CDR3nt: TGTGCCACCCGACTTCCTAGACACACCACTGAAGCTTTCTTT; CDR3aa: CATRLPRHTTEAFF
d_gene: -; v_gene: TRBV11-1; abundance: -; j_gene: TRBJ2-7; CDR3nt: TGTGCCAGCAGCTTAGGGGGGGTAGCCTACGAGCAGTACTTC; CDR3aa: CASSLGGVAYEQYF
d_gene: TRBD1; v_gene: TRBV7-9; abundance: -; j_gene: TRBJ1-2; CDR3nt: TGTGCCAGCAGCCCGACATCACAGGGGGAAGCTAACTATGGCTACACCTTC; CDR3aa: CASSPTSQGEANYGYTF
d_gene: -; v_gene: TRBV28; abundance: few; j_gene: TRBJ2-4; CDR3nt: TGTGCCAGCAGTGACTTCGAAGCCCCCAAAAACATTCAGTACTTC; CDR3aa: CASSDFEAPKNIQYF
d_gene: -; v_gene: TRBV6-6; abundance: -; j_gene: TRBJ1-2; CDR3nt: TGTGCCAGCAGTTACTCGAACGGATACTATGGCTACACCTTC; CDR3aa: CASSYSNGYYGYTF
d_gene: -; v_gene: TRBV10-3; abundance: -; j_gene: TRBJ1-2; CDR3nt: TGTGCCATCAGTGGGGCAGACGCTGGCTACACCTTC; CDR3aa: CAISGADAGYTF
d_gene: TRBD1; v_gene: TRBV19; abundance: -; j_gene: TRBJ1-4; CDR3nt: TGTGCCAGTAGTAGGGGGGCTTCCGGGACAGGGAGTGCGGCTAATGAAAAACTGTTTTTT; CDR3aa: CASSRGASGTGSAANEKLFF
d_gene: -; v_gene: TRBV11-1; abundance: -; j_gene: TRBJ1-6; CDR3nt: TGTGCCAGCAGTAAGTCCGGGAATAATTCACCCCTCCACTTT; CDR3aa: CASSKSGNNSPLHF
d_gene: -; v_gene: TRBV5-1; abundance: once; j_gene: TRBJ1-1; CDR3nt: TGCGCCAGCAGCTTGGGAGGGAGCACTGAAGCTTTCTTT; CDR3aa: CASSLGGSTEAFF
d_gene: -; v_gene: TRBV14; abundance: -; j_gene: TRBJ2-7; CDR3nt: TGTGCCAGCAGCCAAGGAAAGGGTTCCGAGCAGTACTTC; CDR3aa: CASSQGKGSEQYF
d_gene: -; v_gene: TRBV29-1; abundance: -; j_gene: TRBJ2-1; CDR3nt: TGCAGCGCTCCTCACAGGACGGGTCTGACAGGAAATGAGCAGTTCTTC; CDR3aa: CSAPHRTGLTGNEQFF
d_gene: TRBD1; v_gene: TRBV7-2; abundance: -; j_gene: TRBJ2-1; CDR3nt: TGTGCCAGCAGCTCCCGGACAGGGGGCATTTCCTACAATGAGCAGTTCTTC; CDR3aa: CASSSRTGGISYNEQFF
d_gene: TRBD1; v_gene: TRBV5-4; abundance: -; j_gene: TRBJ1-6; CDR3nt: TGTGCCAGCAGCTTCCAGGACCTACAGGGGGTATCTTCACCCCTCCACTTT; CDR3aa: CASSFQDLQGVSSPLHF
d_gene: TRBD1; v_gene: TRBV11-2; abundance: -; j_gene: TRBJ2-5; CDR3nt: TGTGCCAGCAGCAGCCGGACAGGTCAAGAGACCCAGTACTTC; CDR3aa: CASSSRTGQETQYF
d_gene: -; v_gene: TRBV27; abundance: -; j_gene: TRBJ2-2; CDR3nt: TGTGCCTGCAGTTTATGGGGCCTAGCCGGCACCGGGGAGCTGTTTTTT; CDR3aa: CACSLWGLAGTGELFF
d_gene: -; v_gene: TRBV7-1; abundance: few; j_gene: TRBJ2-7; CDR3nt: TGTGCCAGCAGCTTCGGACTTCCCGCTGTGGACGAGCAGTACTTC; CDR3aa: CASSFGLPAVDEQYF
d_gene: -; v_gene: TRBV11-3; abundance: -; j_gene: TRBJ2-7; CDR3nt: TGTGCCAGCGGAAACCGGGACTGGGGTTGGTACGAGCAGTACTTC; CDR3aa: CASGNRDWGWYEQYF
d_gene: -; v_gene: TRBV19; abundance: few; j_gene: TRBJ2-1; CDR3nt: TGTGCCAGTAGTATTTCCTACATCTCCTACAATGAGCAGTTCTTC; CDR3aa: CASSISYISYNEQFF
d_gene: TRBD2; v_gene: TRBV15; abundance: -; j_gene: TRBJ2-1; CDR3nt: TGTGCCACCAGCAGAGATAGTCGGGGGGGAAACAATGAGCAGTTCTTC; CDR3aa: CATSRDSRGGNNEQFF
d_gene: -; v_gene: TRBV9; abundance: -; j_gene: TRBJ1-6; CDR3nt: TGTGCCAGCAGCGTAGGTTCCCCCTCTAATTCACCCCTCCACTTT; CDR3aa: CASSVGSPSNSPLHF
d_gene: -; v_gene: TRBV5-8; abundance: -; j_gene: TRBJ2-7; CDR3nt: TGTGCCAGCAGTATGGGGGGCGAGCAGTACTTC; CDR3aa: CASSMGGEQYF
d_gene: -; v_gene: TRBV10-3; abundance: -; j_gene: TRBJ1-1; CDR3nt: TGTGCCATCAGTGAGTCGGCCGGGGGAAATGAAGCTTTCTTT; CDR3aa: CAISESAGGNEAFF
d_gene: -; v_gene: TRBV5-2; abundance: -; j_gene: TRBJ2-1; CDR3nt: TGCGCCAGCAGCCAACAAGGGTTCTACAATGAGCAGTTCTTC; CDR3aa: CASSQQGFYNEQFF
d_gene: -; v_gene: TRBV5-1; abundance: -; j_gene: TRBJ1-4; CDR3nt: TGCGCCAGCAGCTTGGTCGGGATGGCTAATGAAAAACTGTTTTTT; CDR3aa: CASSLVGMANEKLFF
d_gene: -; v_gene: TRBV7-3; abundance: few; j_gene: TRBJ1-1; CDR3nt: TGTGCCAGCAGCTTAACAGGGGGGCTGAACACTGAAGCTTTCTTT; CDR3aa: CASSLTGGLNTEAFF
d_gene: TRBD1; v_gene: TRBV7-9; abundance: -; j_gene: TRBJ1-4; CDR3nt: TGTGCCAGCAGCTTAAGTTCCGGGGCAGGGGGCACGAATGAAAAACTGTTTTTT; CDR3aa: CASSLSSGAGGTNEKLFF
d_gene: -; v_gene: TRBV11-2; abundance: -; j_gene: TRBJ1-4; CDR3nt: TGTGCCAGCAGCTTAGCGGGGTGGGGTAATGAAAAACTGTTTTTT; CDR3aa: CASSLAGWGNEKLFF
d_gene: TRBD1; v_gene: TRBV4-3; abundance: -; j_gene: TRBJ2-7; CDR3nt: TGCGCCAGCAGCCAAGACCTGACAGGGATAAACGAGCAGTACTTC; CDR3aa: CASSQDLTGINEQYF
d_gene: -; v_gene: TRBV6-4; abundance: -; j_gene: TRBJ1-6; CDR3nt: TGTGCCAGCAGTCCAGGCGGGAATTCACCCCTCCACTTT; CDR3aa: CASSPGGNSPLHF
d_gene: TRBD1; v_gene: TRBV7-9; abundance: -; j_gene: TRBJ2-7; CDR3nt: TGTGCCAGCAGCGCAAGTACAGGGGGCTACGAGCAGTACTTC; CDR3aa: CASSASTGGYEQYF
d_gene: TRBD1; v_gene: TRBV5-1; abundance: -; j_gene: TRBJ2-7; CDR3nt: TGCGCCAGCAGCATGGGACAGGGAATTTACGAGCAGTACTTC; CDR3aa: CASSMGQGIYEQYF
d_gene: -; v_gene: TRBV7-9; abundance: once; j_gene: TRBJ2-3; CDR3nt: TGTGCCAGCAGCCCCCCCGGGAGCTTCACAGATACGCAGTATTTT; CDR3aa: CASSPPGSFTDTQYF
d_gene: -; v_gene: TRBV4-3; abundance: -; j_gene: TRBJ1-2; CDR3nt: TGCGCCAGCAGCCAAGATCTTATCGGTGCTAACTATGGCTACACCTTC; CDR3aa: CASSQDLIGANYGYTF
d_gene: -; v_gene: TRBV9; abundance: few; j_gene: TRBJ2-2; CDR3nt: TGTGCCAGCAGCCCCCTTTTGCCCCCCTACGGGGAGCTGTTTTTT; CDR3aa: CASSPLLPPYGELFF
d_gene: -; v_gene: TRBV7-9; abundance: -; j_gene: TRBJ1-4; CDR3nt: TGTGCCAGCAGCTTATGGGGGCAGGGACAACCAACTAATGAAAAACTGTTTTTT; CDR3aa: CASSLWGQGQPTNEKLFF
d_gene: -; v_gene: TRBV6-5; abundance: -; j_gene: TRBJ2-1; CDR3nt: TGTGCCAGCAGTTACCCTGGCCTATCCCACGAGCAGTTCTTC; CDR3aa: CASSYPGLSHEQFF
d_gene: TRBD1; v_gene: TRBV9; abundance: -; j_gene: TRBJ2-7; CDR3nt: TGTGCCAGCAGCCCCCGGGACAGGGCGGGTGAGCAGTACTTC; CDR3aa: CASSPRDRAGEQYF
d_gene: TRBD1; v_gene: TRBV7-9; abundance: -; j_gene: TRBJ1-4; CDR3nt: TGTGCCAGCACCGGAGGAGGGACAGCTAATGAAAAACTGTTTTTT; CDR3aa: CASTGGGTANEKLFF
d_gene: -; v_gene: TRBV29-1; abundance: -; j_gene: TRBJ1-2; CDR3nt: TGCAGCGTTGAGGAGGGTTTCAACTATGGCTACACCTTC; CDR3aa: CSVEEGFNYGYTF
d_gene: -; v_gene: TRBV21-1; abundance: -; j_gene: TRBJ1-5; CDR3nt: TGTGCCAGCAGCAAAGTGGGGTCAGTGGGTAATCAGCCCCAGCATTTT; CDR3aa: CASSKVGSVGNQPQHF